The sequence of this T cell receptor beta chain was determined in a study of blood T cell repertoires in COVID-19. Clinical history reported by participants formed the basis on which cohorts were assigned. CDR1 is SGHTA and CDR2 is FQGNSA in the germline V gene. Trimming removed 6 bases from V and 6 bases from J; junction bases left unmatched: 7. The CDR3 runs to 13 residues. The data were produced by immunoSEQ multiplex PCR, yet TCRdb's version contains in-frame clones alone and is incomplete. The sample lists hundreds of thousands of clones, about 89% occurring once. J is TRBJ1-2 and V is TRBV7-2; TRBD1 matches at 7 bases. The TCR originated in a woman between 40 and 50 years old who had recovered from COVID-19. The material sequenced was PBMCs or T cells enriched from blood (not recorded which). CDR3 sequence (DNA): TGTGCCAGCAGACTGACAGGGTATGATGGCTACACCTTC. Encoded protein: CASRLTGYDGYTF.